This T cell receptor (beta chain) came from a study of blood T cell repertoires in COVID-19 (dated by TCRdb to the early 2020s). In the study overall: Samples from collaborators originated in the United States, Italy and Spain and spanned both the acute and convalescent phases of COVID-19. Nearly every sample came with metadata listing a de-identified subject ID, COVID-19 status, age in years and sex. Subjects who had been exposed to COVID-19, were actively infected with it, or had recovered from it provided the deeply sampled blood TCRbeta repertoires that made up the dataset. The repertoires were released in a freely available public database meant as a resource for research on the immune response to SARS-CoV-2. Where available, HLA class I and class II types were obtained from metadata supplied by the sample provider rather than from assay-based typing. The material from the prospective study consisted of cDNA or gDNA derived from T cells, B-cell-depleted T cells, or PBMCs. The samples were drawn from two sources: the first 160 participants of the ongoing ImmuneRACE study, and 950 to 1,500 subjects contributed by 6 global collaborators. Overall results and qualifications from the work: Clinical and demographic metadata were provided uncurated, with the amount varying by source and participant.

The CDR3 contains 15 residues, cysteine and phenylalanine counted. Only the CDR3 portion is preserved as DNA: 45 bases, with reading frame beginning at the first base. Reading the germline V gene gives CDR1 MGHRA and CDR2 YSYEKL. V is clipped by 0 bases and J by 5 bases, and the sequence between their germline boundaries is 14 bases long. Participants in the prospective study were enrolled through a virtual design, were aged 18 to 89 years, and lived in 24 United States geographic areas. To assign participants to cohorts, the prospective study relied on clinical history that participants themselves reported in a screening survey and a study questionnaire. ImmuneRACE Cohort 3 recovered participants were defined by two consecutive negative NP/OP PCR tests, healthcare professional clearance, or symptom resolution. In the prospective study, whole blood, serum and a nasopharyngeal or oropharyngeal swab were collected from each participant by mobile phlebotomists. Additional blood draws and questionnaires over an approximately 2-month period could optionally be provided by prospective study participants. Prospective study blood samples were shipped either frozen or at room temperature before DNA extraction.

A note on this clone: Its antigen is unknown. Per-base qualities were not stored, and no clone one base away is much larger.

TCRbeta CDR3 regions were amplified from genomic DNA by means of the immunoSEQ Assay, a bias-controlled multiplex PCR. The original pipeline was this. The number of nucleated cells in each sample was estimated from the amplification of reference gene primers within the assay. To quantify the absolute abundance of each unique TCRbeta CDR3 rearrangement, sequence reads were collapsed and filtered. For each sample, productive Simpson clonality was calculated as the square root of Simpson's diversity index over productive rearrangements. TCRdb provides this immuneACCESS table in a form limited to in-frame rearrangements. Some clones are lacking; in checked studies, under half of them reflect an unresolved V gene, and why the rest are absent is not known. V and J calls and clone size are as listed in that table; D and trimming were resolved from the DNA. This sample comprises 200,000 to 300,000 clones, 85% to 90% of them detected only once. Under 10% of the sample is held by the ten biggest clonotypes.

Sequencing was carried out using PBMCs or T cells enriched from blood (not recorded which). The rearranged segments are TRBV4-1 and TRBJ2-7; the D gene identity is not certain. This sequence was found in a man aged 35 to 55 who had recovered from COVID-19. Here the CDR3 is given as CASSQEPQFTHEQYF. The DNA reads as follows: TGCGCCAGCAGCCAAGAACCCCAGTTCACCCACGAGCAGTACTTC.